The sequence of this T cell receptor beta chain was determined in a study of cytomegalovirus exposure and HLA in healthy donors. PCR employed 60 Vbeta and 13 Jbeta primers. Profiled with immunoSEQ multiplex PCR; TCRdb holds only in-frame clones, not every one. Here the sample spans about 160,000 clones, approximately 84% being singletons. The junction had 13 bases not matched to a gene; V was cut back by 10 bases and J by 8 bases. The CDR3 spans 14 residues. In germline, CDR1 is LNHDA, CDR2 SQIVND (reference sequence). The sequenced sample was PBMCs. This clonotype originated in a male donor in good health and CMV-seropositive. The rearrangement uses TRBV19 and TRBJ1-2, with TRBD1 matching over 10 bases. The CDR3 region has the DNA TGTGCCATTGGGACAGGGGAAGAGACTCGCGGCTACACCTTC. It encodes CAIGTGEETRGYTF.